This T cell receptor (beta chain) was captured in a study of human T cells and chemical hapten exposure. Overall study context: DPC at 2% was the sensitizing agent, placed on around 2 cm by around 2 cm of upper inner arm skin.

In its sample, this clonotype was seen many times. As yet, its antigen is unknown. Time point specified: patch test 1, 2 weeks after DPC sensitization. The treatment denotes: therapeutic diphenylcyclopropenone sensitization with weekly scalp DPC. Broader study findings: Relative to controls, expanded TCRs formed significantly more large CDR3 similarity clusters. Counts of TCRs expanded at PT1 correlated positively with patch test score.

V was cut by 7 bases and J by 1 base, with 10 bases left in between. The CDR3 runs to 12 residues. In germline, CDR1 is DFQATT, CDR2 SNEGSKA (reference sequence). The library put unique molecular identifiers onto individual cDNA molecules. TCRdb re-called the RACE reads with MiXCR, one entry per CDR3 protein. The table records tens of thousands of distinct CDR3 sequences, about 12% of them present only once. This chain connects TRBV20-1 to TRBJ1-1, with no clear D. The clonotype comes from a woman aged 60-75 years with alopecia areata. Some clones in this sample may be carry-over from other donors' samples. Sequences were derived from whole blood, sampled in connection with sensitization to the hapten diphenylcyclopropenone (DPC). The CDR3 DNA reads as TGCAGTGTGTCACGAGGGAACACTGAAGCTTTCTTT. Encoded protein: CSVSRGNTEAFF.